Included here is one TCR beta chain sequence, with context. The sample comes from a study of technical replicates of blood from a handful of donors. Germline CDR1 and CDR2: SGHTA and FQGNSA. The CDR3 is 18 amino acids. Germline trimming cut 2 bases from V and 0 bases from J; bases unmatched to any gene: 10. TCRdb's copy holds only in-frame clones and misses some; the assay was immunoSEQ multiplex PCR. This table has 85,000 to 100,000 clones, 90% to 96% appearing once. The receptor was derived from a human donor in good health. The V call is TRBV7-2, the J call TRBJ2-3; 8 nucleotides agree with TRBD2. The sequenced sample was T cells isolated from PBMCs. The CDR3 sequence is CASSLSGRARTSTDTQYF. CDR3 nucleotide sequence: TGTGCCAGCAGCTTATCCGGGAGGGCTCGTACGAGCACAGATACGCAGTATTTT.